The clone carrying this T cell receptor (beta chain) has only one observation. Its antigen is unidentified. The sample is drawn from a study of graft-versus-host responses after intestinal transplantation. Study details: Each of the recipients got a multivisceral, liver-intestinal, or isolated intestinal transplant. Each recipient received anti-thymocyte globulin induction, then tacrolimus and steroids for 2 to 4 years.

Study conclusions and caveats: Detected in recipient marrow were GvH clones, some of which were first observed in ileum or blood.

This table comes from immunoSEQ multiplex PCR, and its TCRdb copy is limited to in-frame clones, with some not included. This table has about 47,000 clones, approximately 96% appearing once. Germline-derived CDR1 and CDR2 are MGHRA and YSYEKL. CDR3 length: 15 amino acids. The V and J ends lost 3 bases and 3 bases, in that order; junction bases with no gene match: 8. This TCR came from a human donor who was the organ donor for an intestinal transplant. Material: unstimulated CD8+ T cells sorted from spleen or lymph node cells, obtained before transplant. V is TRBV4-1 and J is TRBJ2-7; 7 nucleotides line up with TRBD1. CDR3 in amino acids: CASSHIGTDLYEQYF. CDR3 nucleotide sequence: TGCGCCAGCAGCCACATCGGGACAGACCTCTACGAGCAGTACTTC.